The 19 T cell receptor beta chains given below trace back to one sample, sequenced in a study of OX40 agonist ivuxolimab in advanced cancers. Clones were sequenced by immunoSEQ multiplex PCR, and TCRdb holds only the in-frame ones, with some missing. The profile shows about 93,000 clones, about 90% of them singletons. Sequenced here: CD4+ or CD8+ T cells sorted from blood, sampled in a trial of the OX40 agonist ivuxolimab. The source is an adult with an advanced solid tumor such as melanoma, head and neck, liver or kidney cancer.

The chain uses TRBV30 and TRBJ2-5, with TRBD1 as a possible D gene (5 bases). Germline values: CDR1 GTSNPN, CDR2 SVGIG (reference sequence). Trimming took off 5 bases at V and 4 bases at J, with 11 bases between the two ends. The CDR3 sequence is 12 residues long. CDR3 sequence: CAWAVQGETQYF. CDR3 DNA sequence: TGTGCCTGGGCCGTCCAGGGAGAGACCCAGTACTTC.

The chain is built from TRBV6-1 and TRBJ2-1; 10 nucleotides line up with TRBD2. J lost 9 bases, V lost 7 bases, and 12 bases had no gene match. Germline V gene lookup returns CDR1 MNHNS and CDR2 SASEGT. There are 15 residues in the CDR3. The CDR3 DNA follows: TGTGCCAGCACCGAGGGCCTAGCGGGAGTCCTTGAGCAGTTCTTC. Translation gives CASTEGLAGVLEQFF.

V gene TRBV5-8 combines with J gene TRBJ2-3, with 9 nucleotides matching TRBD2. J gave up 0 bases and V 0 bases, and 5 bases lay outside the gene matches. Germline V lookup: CDR1 SGHTS, CDR2 YDEGEE. There are 17 residues in the CDR3. In DNA form, the CDR3 reads TGTGCCAGCAGCTTGGAAGCTACTAGCGGGAGCACAGATACGCAGTATTTT. Translation: CASSLEATSGSTDTQYF.

For the CDR3, the DNA is TGTGCCAGCAGCGTCAGGGGCGATGAGCAGTTCTTC. Encoded protein: CASSVRGDEQFF. The V gene is TRBV9, the J gene TRBJ2-1; D is possibly TRBD1 (6 bases). This CDR3 is 12 amino acids long. From germline, CDR1 is SGDLS and CDR2 YYNGEE. Trimming stripped 2 bases from V and 8 bases from J, with 8 bases between.

V usage is TRBV25-1 and J usage is TRBJ2-2; no reliable D call. The CDR3 contains 13 residues. Germline V gives CDR1 MGHDK, CDR2 SYGVNS. The ends were cut back, 4 bases at V and 5 bases at J, with 8 bases in the middle. CDR3: CASSGVITGELFF. The CDR3 nucleotides read TGTGCCAGCAGTGGGGTAATTACCGGGGAGCTGTTTTTT.

The chain is built from TRBV5-1 and TRBJ2-7; TRBD1 is a possible D gene (5 bases). The CDR3 loop spans 15 amino acids. Germline V lookup: CDR1 SGHRS, CDR2 YFSETQ. Trimming pared 3 bases from V and 2 bases from J, leaving 15 bases between. CDR3 residues: CASSSDTVQTYEQYF. CDR3 bases: TGCGCCAGCAGCTCGGACACAGTCCAAACCTACGAGCAGTACTTC.

This clone was counted a few times. The chain is built from TRBV6-6 and TRBJ2-7, with 10 bases identical to TRBD1. V lost 6 bases, J lost 5 bases, and 7 bases stayed unmatched. This CDR3 comprises 14 residues. Germline V lookup: CDR1 MNHNY, CDR2 SVGAGI (reference sequence). The DNA of the CDR3 is TGTGCCAGCAGCTGGGGACAGGGGTTGGACGAGCAGTACTTC. Protein: CASSWGQGLDEQYF.

J is TRBJ1-4 and V is TRBV6-6; no reliable D call. CDR3 length: 14 amino acids. Germline V CDR1 and CDR2: MNHNY, SVGAGI (reference sequence). Trimming pared 5 bases from V and 8 bases from J, leaving 15 bases between. The CDR3 sequence: CASSQPTQPEKLFF. The DNA of the CDR3 is TGTGCCAGCAGTCAGCCTACCCAGCCGGAAAAACTGTTTTTT.

This clone was counted between two and nine times. This chain uses TRBV5-1 with TRBJ2-1; 9 bases map to TRBD2. The CDR3 is made up of 15 amino acids. Germline trimming cut 0 bases from V and 8 bases from J; bases unmatched to any gene: 6. Per the germline V gene, CDR1 is SGHRS and CDR2 is YFSETQ. The CDR3, as DNA: TGCGCCAGCAGCTTGGAAGCGGGAGGAGGTTATGAGCAGTTCTTC. It yields the protein CASSLEAGGGYEQFF.

V is TRBV2 and J is TRBJ1-1; D is perhaps TRBD1 (5 bases). CDR1 is SNHLY and CDR2 is FYNNEI in the germline V gene. CDR3 length: 12 residues. V was shortened by 8 bases and J by 8 bases, with 15 bases between the two germline ends. The CDR3 DNA reads as TGTGCCAGCGGGATGGGGGTCGGGGAAGCTTTCTTT. It codes for CASGMGVGEAFF.

Note on this clone: Other DNA sequences from this sample encode an identical CDR3 as well. J is TRBJ1-1 and V is TRBV7-3; D is unclear. From germline, CDR1 is SGHTA and CDR2 FQGTGA. There are 14 residues in the CDR3. V was trimmed by 1 base and J by 1 base, leaving 7 bases between them. CDR3 in DNA: TGTGCCAGCAGCTTAAAGGGCGGGAACACTGAAGCTTTCTTT. The encoded protein is CASSLKGGNTEAFF.

The J gene is TRBJ1-5, the V gene TRBV5-4; a possible D gene is TRBD1 (5 bases). Germline V gene data show CDR1 as SGHNT and CDR2 as YYREEE (reference sequence). The V gene lost 3 bases and the J gene lost 2 bases, with 15 bases spanning the gap. This CDR3 region has 16 residues. CDR3 nucleotide sequence: TGTGCCAGCAGCTCCGATGGGGGGGGTGGCAATCAGCCCCAGCATTTT. This codes for CASSSDGGGGNQPQHF.

This clone appeared a few times. J is TRBJ2-3 and V is TRBV25-1, with unresolved D. The V gene lost 8 bases and the J gene lost 0 bases, with 6 bases spanning the gap. CDR3 length equals 12 residues. Germline CDR1 reads MGHDK; CDR2 reads SYGVNS. For the CDR3, the DNA is TGTGCCAGCGCATCAAGCACAGATACGCAGTATTTT. Translated: CASASSTDTQYF. The whole variable domain, remainder taken from reference TRBV25-1 and TRBJ2-3, is EADIYQTPRYLVIGTGKKITLECSQTMGHDKMYWYQQDPGMELHLIHYSYGVNSTEKGDLSSESTVSRIRTEHFPLTLESARPSHTSQYLCASASSTDTQYFGPGTRLTVL.

This clone showed up just a few times. The chain is built from TRBV13 and TRBJ1-2, with TRBD1 matching over 8 bases. Germline CDR1 is PRHDT and CDR2 is FYEKMQ (reference sequence). The CDR3 runs 16 residues. With 0 bases clipped from V and 4 bases from J, the junction kept 7 bases outside the gene matches. The CDR3 sequence: CASSLGFRGQGYGYTF. For the CDR3, the DNA is TGTGCCAGCAGCTTAGGATTCAGGGGGCAGGGCTATGGCTACACCTTC.

This sequence joins TRBV7-6 and TRBJ1-4; D unresolved. Trimming cost V 4 bases and J 7 bases, with 13 bases left between them. This CDR3 contains 14 residues. Germline V gene data show CDR1 as SGHVS and CDR2 as FNYEAQ. Here the CDR3 reads CASSYGPLSEKLFF. The DNA of the CDR3 is TGTGCCAGCAGCTATGGGCCCTTAAGTGAAAAACTGTTTTTT.

CDR3 in DNA: TGTGCCAGCAGCTCGGGAGGGGATGAGCAGTTCTTC. Its protein product is CASSSGGDEQFF. This chain links TRBV11-1 with TRBJ2-1, with 8 nucleotides matching TRBD2. Germline V gives CDR1 SGHAT, CDR2 FQDESV (reference sequence). This CDR3 region has 12 residues. Germline trimming cut 4 bases from V and 8 bases from J; bases unmatched to any gene: 1. The full variable domain, in which reference TRBV11-1 and TRBJ2-1 provide the parts outside the CDR3, is EAEVAQSPRYKITEKSQAVAFWCDPISGHATLYWYRQILGQGPELLVQFQDESVVDDSQLPKDRFSAERLKGVDSTLKIQPAELGDSAMYLCASSSGGDEQFFGPGTRLTVL.

The chain couples TRBV30 to TRBJ2-5, with unresolved D. V shed 3 bases and J shed 5 bases, with 10 bases lying between them. The CDR3 has 12 amino acids. Germline CDR1 GTSNPN, CDR2 SVGIG (reference sequence). The CDR3 spells CAWSRAGETQYF. CDR3 nucleotides: TGTGCCTGGAGCCGCGCCGGGGAGACCCAGTACTTC.

The chain has TRBV6-1 and TRBJ2-3, with 11 bases matching TRBD2. The CDR3 length is 14 residues. V shed 7 bases, J shed 6 bases, and the junction held 6 bases outside the gene matches. Germline-derived CDR1 and CDR2 are MNHNS and SASEGT. CDR3 nucleotides: TGTGCCAGCATGTCTAGCGGGAGGCTTGATACGCAGTATTTT. Amino acid sequence: CASMSSGRLDTQYF.

The V and J genes are TRBV7-9 and TRBJ2-3, with TRBD2 matching over 8 bases. With 6 bases clipped from V and 2 bases from J, the junction kept 4 bases outside the gene matches. CDR1 is SEHNR and CDR2 is FQNEAQ in the germline V gene (reference sequence). The CDR3 sequence is 14 residues long. CDR3 sequence reads: CASRLAVFTDTQYF. DNA of the CDR3: TGTGCCAGCAGACTAGCGGTCTTCACAGATACGCAGTATTTT.